The T cell receptor (beta chain) described here comes from a study of Ad26.COV2.S vaccination and SARS-CoV-2 variants. About the research overall: Intramuscularly, Ad26.COV2.S was given either once or twice, 56 days apart.

Study-level findings and limits: Similar non-spike TCR breadth was observed in recipients of vaccine and of placebo.

The method was immunoSEQ multiplex PCR; TCRdb's version includes in-frame clones alone and lacks a portion of them. The sample carries 400,000 to 450,000 clones, around 91% recorded once. As concerns this clone: What it binds is not known.

Indicated treatment: 15 to 20 received Ad26.COV2.S at low or high dose, single or two shots; about five received placebo; per-sample allocation not given. Sampling was performed 63 days after the first vaccine or placebo injection. In Boston, an adult donor aged 18-55 years took part. An Ad26 vector expressing Wuhan-strain SARS-CoV-2 spike served as the vaccine. This TCR derives from a person between 18 and 65 years old who received the Ad26.COV2.S COVID-19 vaccine or a placebo. This material consisted of peripheral blood, taken in a trial of Ad26.COV2.S vaccine versus placebo.

The CDR3 loop reads CASSAGSLRLEAFF. DNA of the CDR3: TGTGCCAGCAGTGCCGGCAGTCTGAGGTTAGAAGCTTTCTTT. The chain uses TRBV7-2 and TRBJ1-1, with D uncertain. CDR3 length: 14 amino acids. Germline values: CDR1 SGHTA, CDR2 FQGNSA. Trimming removed 6 bases at V and 8 bases at J, with 19 bases between.